This T cell receptor beta chain was retrieved from a study of technical replicates of blood from a handful of donors (TCRdb year 2017). This clone came up many times. The target of this receptor is not known. No quality values exist for individual bases; no much larger clone is one base distant. The CDR3 goes from the cysteine to the phenylalanine over 12 residues. Kept here is only the CDR3 DNA, which spans 36 bases and is read in frame from base 1. CDR1 and CDR2 (SQVTM, ANQGSEA) derive from the germline V gene. V lost 4 bases and J lost 4 bases; the stretch between them is 8 bases long. The library was prepared using the immunoSEQ multiplex PCR assay. TCRdb limited this immuneACCESS table to in-frame rearrangements with V and J called. A share of clones is missing; checked studies link under half to unresolved V genes, and the rest is unexplained. The sample table shows roughly 79,000 clones, and roughly 77% are seen once. The biggest ten clones account for roughly 4% of the sample.

Sequencing was carried out using PBMCs. Here the chain combines TRBV29-1 and TRBJ1-5, with the identity of the D gene unclear. The receptor comes from a human donor in good health. Some clones in this sample may be carry-over from other donors' samples. This receptor carries the CDR3 CSVVSDNQPQHF. The DNA reads as follows: TGCAGCGTTGTCAGTGATAATCAGCCCCAGCATTTT.